What follows are 4 T cell receptor beta chains derived from one specimen sequenced in a study of blood T cell repertoires in COVID-19. Generated by immunoSEQ multiplex PCR, the TCRdb table keeps only in-frame clones and is missing some. The sample has about 220,000 clones; approximately 77% are singletons. The sequencing sample was made of peripheral blood. The origin of the receptors is a woman of 80 years or more with acute or convalescent COVID-19.

This clone was picked up a small number of times. The chain couples TRBV30 to TRBJ1-6, with a possible D match to TRBD1 (6 bases). The CDR3 is 16 residues long. Germline CDR1 is GTSNPN and CDR2 is SVGIG (reference sequence). V lost 2 bases and J 9 bases, leaving 20 bases between the germline ends. CDR3 DNA: TGTGCCTGGAGTACCGGACAGACTGTCGGCGGTTCACCCCTCCACTTT. Its translation is CAWSTGQTVGGSPLHF.

V is TRBV29-1 and J is TRBJ1-4; D is unclear. This CDR3 is built from 13 residues. The germline gives CDR1 SQVTM, CDR2 ANQGSEA. The V end was cut by 4 bases, the J end by 0 bases, with 6 bases between. CDR3 DNA: TGCAGCGTTGCCCCTGCAACTAATGAAAAACTGTTTTTT. Translated, it gives CSVAPATNEKLFF.

The chain recombines TRBV27 with TRBJ2-3; a weak D match, TRBD2 (7 bases). This CDR3 has 16 amino acids. V lost 2 bases to trimming and J lost 1 base, with 13 bases between them. The germline CDR1 and CDR2 sequences are MNHEY and SMNVEV (reference sequence). CDR3 sequence: CASSLGGAGGTDTQYF. CDR3 in DNA: TGTGCCAGCAGTTTAGGGGGGGCAGGAGGCACAGATACGCAGTATTTT.

This chain uses TRBV3-1 (or the pseudogene TRBV3-2) with TRBJ1-6; D gene ambiguous. There are 20 residues in the CDR3. Germline CDR1 is LGHDT and CDR2 is YNNKEL (reference sequence). Trimming removed 0 bases from V and 0 bases from J, with 18 bases in between. The CDR3 DNA reads TGTGCCAGCAGCCAAGATCCAGCAGCTCTAGCTTCCTCCTATAATTCACCCCTCCACTTT. Amino acids: CASSQDPAALASSYNSPLHF.